The text below deals with one T cell receptor beta chain. The CDR3 covers 15 residues. Germline loops: CDR1 MNHEY, CDR2 SVGAGI. Trimming cost V 2 bases and J 5 bases, with 15 bases left between them. The sample belongs to a study of patients and donors after allogeneic stem cell transplantation. TCRdb reprocessed the RT-PCR reads with MiXCR, giving one entry per CDR3 protein. There are roughly 200,000 distinct CDR3 sequences in the sample; 41% occur only once, and 33% lies in the top ten. This chain uses TRBV6-5 with TRBJ2-5; no firm D call. The material sequenced was blood, either unsorted or a sorted T cell fraction (not recorded which). The sequence derives from a human donor who was either an allogeneic HSCT recipient or a stem cell or donor lymphocyte infusion donor (not recorded which). It is not recorded whose cells these are; they may come from a transplant donor. CDR3 amino acids: CASSYASPSVETQYF. The CDR3 nucleotides are TGTGCCAGCAGTTACGCAAGCCCCAGCGTGGAGACCCAGTACTTC.